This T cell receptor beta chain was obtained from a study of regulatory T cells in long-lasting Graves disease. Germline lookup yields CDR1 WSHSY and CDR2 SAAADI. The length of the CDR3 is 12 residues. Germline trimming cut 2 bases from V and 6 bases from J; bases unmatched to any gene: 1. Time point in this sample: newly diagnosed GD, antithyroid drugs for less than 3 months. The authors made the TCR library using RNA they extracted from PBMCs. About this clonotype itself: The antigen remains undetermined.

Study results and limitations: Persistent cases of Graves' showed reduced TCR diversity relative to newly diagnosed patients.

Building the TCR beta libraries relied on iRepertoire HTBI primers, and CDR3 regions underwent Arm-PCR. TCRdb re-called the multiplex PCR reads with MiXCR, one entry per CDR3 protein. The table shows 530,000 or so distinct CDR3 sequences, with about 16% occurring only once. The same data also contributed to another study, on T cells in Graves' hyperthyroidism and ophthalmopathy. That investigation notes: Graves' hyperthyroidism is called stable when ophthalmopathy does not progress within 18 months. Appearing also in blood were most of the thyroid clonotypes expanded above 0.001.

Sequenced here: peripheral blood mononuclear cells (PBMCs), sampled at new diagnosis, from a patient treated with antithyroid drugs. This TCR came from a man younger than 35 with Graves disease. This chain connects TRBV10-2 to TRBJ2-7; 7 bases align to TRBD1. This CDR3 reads CASSERDSEQYF. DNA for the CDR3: TGCGCCAGCAGTGAGAGGGACAGCGAGCAGTACTTC.